This TCR beta chain was found in a study of blood T cell repertoires in COVID-19. Study in general: Samples of COVID-19 (acute and convalescent) were obtained from the United States, Italy and Spain.

Per the original methods: Counts of nucleated cells, estimated from reference gene primer amplification, were obtained. The repertoire was sequenced with immunoSEQ multiplex PCR; TCRdb's copy has only in-frame clones and lacks some. V and J calls and clone size come straight from that table; D and trimming were deduced from the DNA. The sample records 350,000 or so clones, about 88% being singletons. The CDR3 loop spans 12 amino acids. Germline-derived CDR1 and CDR2 are SQVTM and ANQGSEA. V was pared by 3 bases and J by 4 bases, with 7 bases between. Recruits, aged roughly 18 to 100 years, lived in 24 US areas.

The rearrangement links TRBV29-1 to TRBJ2-1; D unclear. This TCR came from a woman aged 25 to 39 who had been exposed to COVID-19. The sequenced sample consisted of PBMCs or T cells enriched from blood (not recorded which). CDR3 amino acids: CSVDLGYNEQFF. In nucleotides, the CDR3 is TGCAGCGTTGACCTCGGTTACAATGAGCAGTTCTTC.